The 23 T cell receptor beta chains below come from one sample, sequenced in a study of T-cell reconstitution after alpha-beta-depleted transplantation in children (dated by TCRdb to 2015 to 2016). The library relied on PCR. The data were produced on an Illumina HiSeq 2500. TCR library preparation used molecular barcoding, with unique molecular identifiers applied to normalize quantification of the TCRbeta repertoire. The raw public reads went through TCRdb reprocessing: fastp at Q25, MiXCR clone calling, in-frame beta chains kept. Rows merge per CDR3 protein into single entries with the most common DNA and genes. In this sample the table shows about 980,000 distinct CDR3 sequences, about 30% of which occur a single time. Clones ranked in the top ten supply 28% of the sample. Explained via the paper, the treatment or condition label denotes: allogeneic hematopoietic cell transplantation with graft depleted of TCRalphabeta T cells and CD19 B cells.

The sample consisted of PBMCs, mostly from graft donor cells, taken 360 days after TCRalphabeta/CD19-depleted stem cell transplant. These receptors were collected from a boy in the first two years of life who had a stem cell transplant for SCID, so the T cells may come from the graft donor.

The chain couples TRBV27 to TRBJ2-5; D is unresolved. Looked up from germline, CDR1 is MNHEY and CDR2 is SMNVEV (reference sequence). Between the trimmed V and J ends, which lost 2 bases and 0 bases, there was a span of 7 bases. The CDR3 loop spans 14 amino acids. The CDR3 coding sequence is TGTGCCAGCAGTTTAACGCGGAACCAAGAGACCCAGTACTTC. This sequence encodes CASSLTRNQETQYF.

The CDR3: CSVEDLPGQETQYF. CDR3 sequence (DNA): TGCAGCGTTGAAGATCTTCCCGGGCAAGAGACCCAGTACTTC. V and J are TRBV29-1 and TRBJ2-5, with unresolved D. V lost 0 bases to trimming and J lost 2 bases, with 10 bases between them. CDR3 size: 14 residues. Germline CDR1 reads SQVTM; CDR2 reads ANQGSEA.

This sequence joins TRBV20-1 and TRBJ1-3; possible D gene TRBD1, 6 bases. V dropped 3 bases and J dropped 3 bases, with 12 bases sitting between them. The CDR3 length is 14 residues. Germline CDR1 reads DFQATT; CDR2 reads SNEGSKA (reference sequence). CDR3 sequence: CSARSGGFGNTIYF. CDR3 nucleotide sequence: TGCAGTGCTAGGTCCGGGGGCTTTGGAAACACCATATATTTT.

The chain recombines TRBV7-2 with TRBJ2-3, with 8 bases matching TRBD2. V dropped 5 bases and J dropped 6; count of bases not matched to a gene: 4. Germline V gene data show CDR1 as SGHTA and CDR2 as FQGNSA. The length of the CDR3 is 13 residues. The CDR3: CASSQRLADTQYF. In DNA form, the CDR3 reads TGTGCCAGCAGCCAGCGACTAGCGGATACGCAGTATTTT.

This chain connects TRBV6-2 or TRBV6-3 to TRBJ2-7, with D perhaps being TRBD1 or TRBD2 (5 bases each). The V and J ends lost 1 base and 5 bases respectively, with 12 bases between them. CDR1 and CDR2 (germline): MNHEY, SVGEGT. The CDR3 spans 14 residues. The DNA of the CDR3 is TGTGCCAGCAGTTACTTTGGGCAGGGAGACGAGCAGTACTTC. Translation gives CASSYFGQGDEQYF.

The V and J genes are TRBV20-1 and TRBJ2-3, with D possibly TRBD2 on 7 matching bases. The germline gives CDR1 DFQATT, CDR2 SNEGSKA (reference sequence). The V gene lost 4 bases and the J gene lost 8 bases, with 19 bases spanning the gap. This CDR3 is 14 amino acids long. The CDR3 region is CSAMRGGPRLTQYF. The CDR3 nucleotides read TGCAGTGCTATGAGGGGGGGGCCTCGACTTACGCAGTATTTT.

The chain carries TRBV5-1 and TRBJ1-3, with D tentatively TRBD1 (6 bases). Germline V lookup: CDR1 SGHRS, CDR2 YFSETQ. V was pared by 5 bases and J by 4 bases, with 10 bases between. There are 13 residues in the CDR3. CDR3 bases: TGCGCCAGCAGTACAGGGATCGGAAACACCATATATTTT. The encoded protein is CASSTGIGNTIYF.

The chain employs TRBV18 and TRBJ2-3; tentatively, D is TRBD2 (6 bases). There are 15 residues in the CDR3. Germline CDR1 reads KGHSH; CDR2 reads LQKENI. V lost 5 bases to trimming and J lost 0 bases, with 12 bases between them. In nucleotides, the CDR3 is TGTGCCAGCTCAGCCGGGACTCATAGCACAGATACGCAGTATTTT. As protein: CASSAGTHSTDTQYF. Looking up the rest from reference TRBV18 and TRBJ2-3 gives the full variable domain: NAGVMQNPRHLVRRRGQEARLRCSPMKGHSHVYWYRQLPEEGLKFMVYLQKENIIDESGMPKERFSAEFPKEGPSILRIQQVVRGDSAAYFCASSAGTHSTDTQYFGPGTRLTVL.

The genes are TRBV2 and TRBJ2-3; D ambiguous. The germline CDR1 and CDR2 sequences are SNHLY and FYNNEI. CDR3 length: 13 residues. Trimming stripped 2 bases from V and 0 bases from J, with 3 bases between. The CDR3 reads CASSEWSTDTQYF. The DNA of the CDR3 is TGTGCCAGCAGTGAATGGAGCACAGATACGCAGTATTTT.

The chain employs TRBV20-1 and TRBJ2-5, with 9 bases that match TRBD2. The CDR3 has 15 amino acids. CDR1 and CDR2 (germline): DFQATT, SNEGSKA (reference sequence). V shed 3 bases, J shed 3 bases, and the junction held 8 bases outside the gene matches. Here the CDR3 reads CSARGLLAGKETQYF. The CDR3 nucleotides are TGCAGTGCTAGGGGTTTGCTAGCGGGGAAAGAGACCCAGTACTTC.

The chain is built from TRBV5-1 and TRBJ2-1, with TRBD1 matching over 9 bases. This CDR3 is built from 16 residues. With 5 bases clipped from V and 5 bases from J, the junction kept 11 bases outside the gene matches. The V gene's germline CDR1 is SGHRS and CDR2 YFSETQ. The CDR3 protein is CASSMTPGQGNNEQFF. The CDR3 region has the DNA TGCGCCAGCAGTATGACCCCGGGACAGGGCAACAATGAGCAGTTCTTC.

In its sample, this clonotype was seen a few times. V usage is TRBV9 and J usage is TRBJ1-1; D unclear. The CDR3 is made up of 13 amino acids. The germline V and J ends were trimmed by 3 bases and 4 bases, with 10 bases remaining between them. Germline values: CDR1 SGDLS, CDR2 YYNGEE. The CDR3 DNA follows: TGTGCCAGCAGCGCGCCCCAGAGCACTGAAGCTTTCTTT. It is translated as CASSAPQSTEAFF.

This chain uses TRBV6-6 with TRBJ1-5; D gene ambiguous. V lost 6 bases to trimming and J lost 1 base, with 7 bases between them. The CDR3 totals 13 residues. Germline CDR1 MNHNY, CDR2 SVGAGI (reference sequence). The CDR3 is CASSPISNQPQHF. DNA of the CDR3: TGTGCCAGCAGCCCTATCAGCAATCAGCCCCAGCATTTT.

The chain couples TRBV18 to TRBJ2-1, with 8 bases identical to TRBD2. Germline V gene lookup returns CDR1 KGHSH and CDR2 LQKENI. This CDR3 spans 14 amino acids. J lost 9 bases, V lost 3 bases, and 7 bases had no gene match. The CDR3: CASSPGLEFGEQFF. The DNA for the CDR3 is TGTGCCAGCTCACCGGGACTAGAGTTTGGTGAGCAGTTCTTC.

The gene calls are TRBV7-9 and TRBJ1-2; maybe TRBD1 (6 bases). With 1 base removed from V and 4 bases from J, the gap between germline ends came to 10 bases. There are 14 residues in the CDR3. Germline values: CDR1 SEHNR, CDR2 FQNEAQ (reference sequence). The CDR3 DNA sequence: TGTGCCAGCAGCTTAGAGACCAGGGGCTATGGCTACACCTTC. Residues: CASSLETRGYGYTF. The full variable domain, its missing parts supplied by reference TRBV7-9 and TRBJ1-2, is DTGVSQNPRHKITKRGQNVTFRCDPISEHNRLYWYRQTLGQGPEFLTYFQNEAQLEKSRLLSDRFSAERPKGSFSTLEIQRTEQGDSAMYLCASSLETRGYGYTFGSGTRLTVV.

V is TRBV18 and J is TRBJ2-2; TRBD1 is a possible D gene (5 bases). Germline CDR1 reads KGHSH; CDR2 reads LQKENI. The ends were cut back, 2 bases at V and 4 bases at J, with 8 bases in the middle. There are 14 residues in the CDR3. The CDR3 nucleotides read TGTGCCAGCTCACCAGGGGCGAGCACCGGGGAGCTGTTTTTT. Protein: CASSPGASTGELFF.

This clonotype has just a few counts. This sequence joins TRBV9 and TRBJ1-3, with D possibly being TRBD1 (6 bases). This CDR3 region has 14 residues. The V and J ends lost 3 bases and 2 bases respectively, with 9 bases between them. Germline values: CDR1 SGDLS, CDR2 YYNGEE. CDR3 bases: TGTGCCAGCAGCGCAGGGGTGCCTGGAAACACCATATATTTT. Translation: CASSAGVPGNTIYF.

The chain carries TRBV20-1 and TRBJ2-5; D gene ambiguous. This CDR3 region has 11 residues. Germline lookup yields CDR1 DFQATT and CDR2 SNEGSKA (reference sequence). The V end lost 6 bases, the J end lost 1 base, and 6 bases lay between the germline ends. The CDR3 DNA sequence: TGCAGTGCCCAGATCCAAGAGACCCAGTACTTC. Protein: CSAQIQETQYF.

The table lists this clonotype with a few counts. This chain joins TRBV9 and TRBJ1-5; unclear D gene. Per germline, CDR1 SGDLS and CDR2 YYNGEE. The CDR3 length is 15 residues. V lost 0 bases and J lost 1, with 8 bases in between. The CDR3 is CASSVGVQSNQPQHF. The CDR3 DNA is TGTGCCAGCAGCGTAGGGGTTCAAAGCAATCAGCCCCAGCATTTT.

The rearrangement uses TRBV29-1 and TRBJ2-1; D might be TRBD2 (6 bases). V was cut by 0 bases and J by 8 bases, with 17 bases left in between. The germline V gene encodes CDR1 SQVTM and CDR2 ANQGSEA. CDR3 length equals 15 residues. CDR3 nucleotides: TGCAGCGTTGAAGAGGGGACGCTCCCGGGGGATGAGCAGTTCTTC. It is translated as CSVEEGTLPGDEQFF.

This clonotype was seen ten or more times. The chain carries TRBV30 and TRBJ2-1, with D unclear. The CDR3 spans 11 residues. V lost 2 bases and J 9 bases, leaving 8 bases between the germline ends. Germline CDR1 GTSNPN, CDR2 SVGIG (reference sequence). CDR3 sequence reads: CAWSRKGEQFF. As DNA, the CDR3 is TGTGCCTGGAGTCGTAAGGGTGAGCAGTTCTTC.

This clonotype came up a few times. The CDR3: CASSGTDPGRHTEAFF. The CDR3 DNA follows: TGTGCCAGCAGTGGTACGGATCCGGGTCGGCACACTGAAGCTTTCTTT. This chain uses TRBV2 with TRBJ1-1; unclear D gene. V gave up 4 bases and J gave up 3 bases, with 18 bases separating them. This CDR3 region has 16 residues. The germline V gene has CDR1 SNHLY and CDR2 FYNNEI.

This chain links TRBV9 with TRBJ2-3, with D possibly being TRBD1 (5 bases). Germline V gene lookup returns CDR1 SGDLS and CDR2 YYNGEE. Trimming left V 3 bases short and J 0 bases short, with 11 bases between. This CDR3 spans 15 amino acids. CDR3 DNA sequence: TGTGCCAGCAGCGCCAGGACATCAAGCACAGATACGCAGTATTTT. It codes for CASSARTSSTDTQYF.